This T cell receptor (beta chain) was observed in a study of OX40 agonist ivuxolimab in advanced cancers. Overall study: Three patients showed partial responses: one hepatocellular carcinoma and two cutaneous melanoma cases.

Data came from immunoSEQ multiplex PCR; TCRdb stores just in-frame clones and leaves some out. This repertoire shows around 100,000 clones, less than 95% found once; its top ten account for about 0.31%. This clone was observed once. Germline CDR1 and CDR2: SGHTA and FQGNSA. This CDR3 has 15 residues. V was shortened by 5 bases and J by 2 bases, with 15 bases between the two germline ends. The chain joins TRBV7-2 to TRBJ1-2; TRBD1 might be the D (6 bases). The sample in question was CD4+ or CD8+ T cells sorted from blood, obtained in a trial of the OX40 agonist ivuxolimab. The clonotype was recovered from an adult with an advanced solid tumor such as melanoma, head and neck, liver or kidney cancer. The CDR3 bases are TGTGCCAGCAGCGCCCAGGGGTGGGGAAACTATGGCTACACCTTC. Its translation: CASSAQGWGNYGYTF.